This TCR beta chain is drawn from a study of CXCR3-negative and CXCR3-positive naive CD8 T cells. Naive CD8+ T cells had a CD45RO-CCR7+CD27+CD95- phenotype. CDR3 length: 15 amino acids. Per the germline V gene, CDR1 is SGHRS and CDR2 is YFSETQ. cDNA libraries for TRB were generated by 5' RACE incorporating UMI labels. Each CDR3 protein gets one entry in TCRdb, which reprocessed the 5' RACE reads and gives no DNA. The sample table sets out about 130,000 distinct CDR3 sequences. What was sequenced was naive CXCR3- CD8+ T cells from blood. The subset denotes: CD45RO-CCR7+CD27+CD95- naive CD8+ T cells lacking CXCR3 (TNR3-). The sequence was obtained from a human donor in good health. Some clones in this sample may be carry-over from other donors' samples. This sequence joins TRBV5-1 and TRBJ1-2. CDR3 residues: CASSSWGGLGDGYTF. The whole variable domain, remainder taken from reference TRBV5-1 and TRBJ1-2, is KAGVTQTPRYLIKTRGQQVTLSCSPISGHRSVSWYQQTPGQGLQFLFEYFSETQRNKGNFPGRFSGRQFSNSRSEMNVSTLELGDSALYLCASSSWGGLGDGYTFGSGTRLTVV.